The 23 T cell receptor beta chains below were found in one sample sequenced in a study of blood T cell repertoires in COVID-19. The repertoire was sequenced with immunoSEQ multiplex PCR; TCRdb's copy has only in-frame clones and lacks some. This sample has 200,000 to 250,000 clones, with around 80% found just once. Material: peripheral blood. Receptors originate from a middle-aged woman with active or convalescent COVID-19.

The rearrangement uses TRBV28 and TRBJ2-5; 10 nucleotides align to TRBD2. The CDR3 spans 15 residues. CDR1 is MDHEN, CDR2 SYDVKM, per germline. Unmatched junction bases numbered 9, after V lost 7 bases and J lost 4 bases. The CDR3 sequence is CASTGSGGLRETQYF. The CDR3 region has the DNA TGTGCCAGCACCGGTAGCGGGGGGCTCAGAGAGACCCAGTACTTC.

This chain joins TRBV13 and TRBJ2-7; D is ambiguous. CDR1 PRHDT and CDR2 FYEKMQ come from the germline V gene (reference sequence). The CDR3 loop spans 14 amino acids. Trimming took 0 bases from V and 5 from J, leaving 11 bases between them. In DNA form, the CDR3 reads TGTGCCAGCAGCTTAGGACAGTCGAACCACGAGCAGTACGTC. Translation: CASSLGQSNHEQYV.

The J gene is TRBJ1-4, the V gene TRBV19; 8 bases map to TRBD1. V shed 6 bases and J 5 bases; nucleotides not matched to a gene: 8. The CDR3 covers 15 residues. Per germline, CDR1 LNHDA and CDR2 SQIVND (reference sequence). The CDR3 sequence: CASRKGQAENEKLFF. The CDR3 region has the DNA TGTGCCAGTAGGAAGGGACAGGCCGAGAATGAAAAACTGTTTTTT.

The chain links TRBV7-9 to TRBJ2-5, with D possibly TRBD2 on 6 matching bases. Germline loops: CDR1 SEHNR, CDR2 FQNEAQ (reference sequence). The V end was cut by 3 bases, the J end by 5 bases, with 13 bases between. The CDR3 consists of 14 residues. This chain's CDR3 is CASSFWGRWETQYF. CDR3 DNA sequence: TGTGCCAGCAGCTTTTGGGGGAGGTGGGAGACCCAGTACTTC.

The CDR3 DNA reads as TGCGCCAGCAGCCTACGGGGAGGCAGCAATGAAAAACTGTTTTTT. It yields the protein CASSLRGGSNEKLFF. V and J are TRBV5-1 and TRBJ1-4; D unresolved. With 4 bases removed from V and 5 bases from J, the gap between germline ends came to 15 bases. This CDR3 contains 15 residues. CDR1 and CDR2 from the germline V gene are SGHRS and YFSETQ.

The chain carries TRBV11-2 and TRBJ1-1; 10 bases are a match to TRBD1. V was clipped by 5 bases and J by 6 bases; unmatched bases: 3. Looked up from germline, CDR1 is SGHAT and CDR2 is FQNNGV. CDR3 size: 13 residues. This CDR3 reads CASSRGTGAEAFF. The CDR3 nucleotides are TGTGCCAGCAGCCGCGGGACAGGGGCTGAAGCTTTCTTT.

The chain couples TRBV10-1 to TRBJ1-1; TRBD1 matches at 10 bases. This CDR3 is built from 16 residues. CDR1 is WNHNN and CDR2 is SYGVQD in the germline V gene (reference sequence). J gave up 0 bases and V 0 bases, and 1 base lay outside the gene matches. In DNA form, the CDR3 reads TGCGCCAGCAGTGAGTCGACAGGGGGCTTGAACACTGAAGCTTTCTTT. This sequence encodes CASSESTGGLNTEAFF.

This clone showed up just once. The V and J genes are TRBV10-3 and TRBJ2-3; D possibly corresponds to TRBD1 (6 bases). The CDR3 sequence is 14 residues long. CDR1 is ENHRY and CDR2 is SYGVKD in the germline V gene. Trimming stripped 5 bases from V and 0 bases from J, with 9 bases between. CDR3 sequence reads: CAISQTGSTDTQYF. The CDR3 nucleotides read TGTGCCATCAGTCAGACAGGAAGCACAGATACGCAGTATTTT.

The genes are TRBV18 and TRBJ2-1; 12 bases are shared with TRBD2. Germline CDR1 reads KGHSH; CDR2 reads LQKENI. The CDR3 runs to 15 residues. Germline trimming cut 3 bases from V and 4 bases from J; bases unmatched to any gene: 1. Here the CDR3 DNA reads TGTGCCAGCTCACCCGGGACTAGCGGGTACAATGAGCAGTTCTTC. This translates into CASSPGTSGYNEQFF.

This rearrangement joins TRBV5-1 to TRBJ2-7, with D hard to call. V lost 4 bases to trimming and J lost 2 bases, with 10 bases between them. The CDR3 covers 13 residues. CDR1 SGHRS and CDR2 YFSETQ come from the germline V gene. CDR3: CASSPRVPYEQYF. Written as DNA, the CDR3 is TGCGCCAGCAGCCCCCGGGTCCCCTACGAGCAGTACTTC.

This CDR3 is CASSLGIGTSLNNEQFF. CDR3 DNA: TGTGCCAGCAGCTTAGGGATTGGGACTAGCCTCAACAATGAGCAGTTCTTC. This chain connects TRBV7-3 to TRBJ2-1; TRBD2 aligns across 9 bases. Per germline, CDR1 SGHTA and CDR2 FQGTGA. V dropped 2 bases and J dropped 5; count of bases not matched to a gene: 10. The CDR3 contains 17 residues.

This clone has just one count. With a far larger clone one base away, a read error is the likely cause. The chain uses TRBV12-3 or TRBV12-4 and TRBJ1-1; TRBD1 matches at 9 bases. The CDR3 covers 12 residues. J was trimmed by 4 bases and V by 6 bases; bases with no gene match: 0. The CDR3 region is CASRTGGTEAFF. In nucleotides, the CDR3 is TGTGCCAGCAGGACAGGGGGCACTGAAGCTTTCTTT.

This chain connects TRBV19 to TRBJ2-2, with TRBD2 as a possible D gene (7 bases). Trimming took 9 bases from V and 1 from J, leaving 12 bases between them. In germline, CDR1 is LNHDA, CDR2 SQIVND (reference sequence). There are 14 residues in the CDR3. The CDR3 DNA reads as TGTGCCAGCGAGGGGGGGCGGAACACCGGGGAGCTGTTTTTT. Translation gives CASEGGRNTGELFF.

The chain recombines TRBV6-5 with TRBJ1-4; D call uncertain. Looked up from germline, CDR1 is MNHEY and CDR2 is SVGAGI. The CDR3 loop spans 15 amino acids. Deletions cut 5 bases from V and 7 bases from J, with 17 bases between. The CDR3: CASSLRLLPGEKLFF. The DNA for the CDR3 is TGTGCCAGCAGTCTTCGCCTATTGCCTGGTGAAAAACTGTTTTTT.

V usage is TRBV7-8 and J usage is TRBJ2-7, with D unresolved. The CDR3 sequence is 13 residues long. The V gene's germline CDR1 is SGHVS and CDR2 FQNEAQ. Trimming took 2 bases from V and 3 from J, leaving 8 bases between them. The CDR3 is CASSLTAGYEQYV. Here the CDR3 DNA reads TGTGCCAGCAGCTTAACCGCAGGCTACGAGCAGTACGTC.

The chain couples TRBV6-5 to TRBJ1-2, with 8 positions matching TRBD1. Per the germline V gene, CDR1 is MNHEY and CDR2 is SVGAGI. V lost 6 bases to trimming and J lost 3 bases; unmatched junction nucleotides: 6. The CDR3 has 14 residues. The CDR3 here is CASRRTGSDYGYTF. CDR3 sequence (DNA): TGTGCCAGCAGAAGGACAGGGTCTGACTATGGCTACACCTTC.

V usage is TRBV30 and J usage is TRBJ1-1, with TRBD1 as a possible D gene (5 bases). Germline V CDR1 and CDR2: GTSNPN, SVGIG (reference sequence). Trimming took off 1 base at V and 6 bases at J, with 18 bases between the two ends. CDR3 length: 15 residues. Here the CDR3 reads CAWSAPRGVIPEAFF. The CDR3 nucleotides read TGTGCCTGGAGTGCCCCCCGGGGGGTAATCCCTGAAGCTTTCTTT.

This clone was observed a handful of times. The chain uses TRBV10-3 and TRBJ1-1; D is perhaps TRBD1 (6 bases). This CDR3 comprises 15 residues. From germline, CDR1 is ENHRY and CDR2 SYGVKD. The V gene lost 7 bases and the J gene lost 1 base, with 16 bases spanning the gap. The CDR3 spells CAITRDTTSNTEAFF. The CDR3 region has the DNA TGTGCCATCACTCGGGACACTACTTCGAACACTGAAGCTTTCTTT.

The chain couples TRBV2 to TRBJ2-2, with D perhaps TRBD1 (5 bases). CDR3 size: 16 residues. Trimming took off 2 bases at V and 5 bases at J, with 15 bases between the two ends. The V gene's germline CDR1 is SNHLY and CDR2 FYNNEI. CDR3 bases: TGTGCCAGCAGTGAATGGGTGACAGTCGATACCGGGGAGCTGTTTTTT. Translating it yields CASSEWVTVDTGELFF.

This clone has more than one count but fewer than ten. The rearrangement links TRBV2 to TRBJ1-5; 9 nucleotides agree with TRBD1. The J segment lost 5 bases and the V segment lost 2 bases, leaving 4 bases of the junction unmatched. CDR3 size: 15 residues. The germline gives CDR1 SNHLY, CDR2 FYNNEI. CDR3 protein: CASSEWTGEYQPQHF. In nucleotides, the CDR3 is TGTGCCAGCAGTGAATGGACAGGGGAGTATCAGCCCCAGCATTTT.

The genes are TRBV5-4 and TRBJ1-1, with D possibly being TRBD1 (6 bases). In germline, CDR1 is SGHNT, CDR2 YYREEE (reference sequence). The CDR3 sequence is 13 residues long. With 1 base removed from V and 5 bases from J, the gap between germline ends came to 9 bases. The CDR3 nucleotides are TGTGCCAGCAGCTTGTACAGGGTTACTGAAGCTTTCTTT. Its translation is CASSLYRVTEAFF.

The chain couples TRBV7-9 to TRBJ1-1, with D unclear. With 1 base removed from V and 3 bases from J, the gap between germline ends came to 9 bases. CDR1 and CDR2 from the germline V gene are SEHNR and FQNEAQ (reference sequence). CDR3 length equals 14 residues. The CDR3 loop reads CASSLVSGYTEAFF. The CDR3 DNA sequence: TGTGCCAGCAGCTTAGTTTCGGGGTACACTGAAGCTTTCTTT.

The CDR3 DNA reads TGTGCCACCGATCGGGGGGGGGCCTCCTACGAGCAGTACGTC. This codes for CATDRGGASYEQYV. The chain couples TRBV6-4 to TRBJ2-7; TRBD2 agrees at 8 bases. The CDR3 totals 14 residues. After removal of 10 bases from V and 0 bases from J, the junction contained 8 bases not matched to a gene. CDR1 is MRHNA and CDR2 is SNTAGT in the germline V gene.